This T cell receptor beta chain appears in the sequencing data of a study of early T cells in non-severe SARS-CoV-2 infection. Study-wide points: Anti-spike CD8 specificities were favored by VDJdb matching, whose results missed private and CD4 specificities.

Individually, cDNA molecules had unique molecular identifiers attached to them. TCRdb ran MiXCR on the 5' RACE reads and lists one entry per CDR3 protein. This sample carries approximately 69,000 distinct CDR3 sequences, around 11% of them seen once, and the ten largest clones take 2.7%. The germline gives CDR1 LGHDT, CDR2 YNNKEL (reference sequence). The V gene lost 3 bases and the J gene lost 5 bases, with 22 bases spanning the gap. The CDR3 runs 17 residues. This clonotype was detected many times. The antigen is unknown. The genes are TRBV3-1 and TRBJ1-2; D perhaps matches TRBD1 (6 bases). The sequencing here drew on whole blood, taken at baseline. The clonotype comes from an adult who was a healthcare worker with PCR-confirmed SARS-CoV-2 infection or an uninfected control (not recorded which). The CDR3 protein is CASSHPLGGGAGYGYTF. The CDR3 DNA reads as TGTGCCAGCAGCCATCCCCTAGGTGGGGGCGCAGGGTATGGCTACACCTTC.